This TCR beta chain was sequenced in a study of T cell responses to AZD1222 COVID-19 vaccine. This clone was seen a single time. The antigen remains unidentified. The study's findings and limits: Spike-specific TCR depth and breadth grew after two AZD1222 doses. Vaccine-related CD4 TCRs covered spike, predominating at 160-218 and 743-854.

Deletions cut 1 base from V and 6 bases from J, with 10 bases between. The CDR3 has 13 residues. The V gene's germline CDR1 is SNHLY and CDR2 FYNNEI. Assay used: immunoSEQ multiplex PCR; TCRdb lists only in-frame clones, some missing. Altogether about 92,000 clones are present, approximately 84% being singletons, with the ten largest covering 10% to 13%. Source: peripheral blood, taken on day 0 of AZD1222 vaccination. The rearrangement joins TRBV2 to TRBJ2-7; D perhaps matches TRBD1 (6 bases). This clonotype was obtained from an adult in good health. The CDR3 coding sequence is TGTGCCAGCAGTGAAGAGGCCAGGGGCGAGCAGTACTTC. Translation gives CASSEEARGEQYF. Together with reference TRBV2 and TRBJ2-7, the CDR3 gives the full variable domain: EPEVTQTPSHQVTQMGQEVILRCVPISNHLYFYWYRQILGQKVEFLVSFYNNEISEKSEIFDDQFSVERPDGSNFTLKIRSTKLEDSAMYFCASSEEARGEQYFGPGTRLTVT.